Below, one T cell receptor (beta chain) is given with its context. This clonotype was seen ten or more times. Its specific antigen is unknown. There are no base qualities to consult, and no much larger clone falls within one base. The library was generated by 5' RACE. Sequencing took place on a NextSeq 500. In the TCR library protocol, unique molecular identifiers were attached to individual cDNA molecules to correct for PCR bias and sequencing error. Both TCR alpha and beta chains were sequenced, and tight co-correlation was observed between alpha and beta sequence abundances in each sample. In the source study's methods: Decombinator V4 was used to perform V gene, J gene and CDR3 annotation of TCR sequences. TCRs were defined as expanded if a significant change between any two time points was detected under a Poisson model with p below 0.0001. TCR abundances were normalised to the total number of TCRs sequenced per sample and expressed as counts per million. MAIT TCRs were defined by TRAV1-2 paired with TRAJ12, TRAJ20 or TRAJ33, and iNKT TCRs by TRAV10 paired with TRAJ18. VDJdb, accessed on 1 November 2021, was searched for TCRs annotated for CMV, EBV and SARS-CoV-2, and TCRs annotated for more than one antigen were excluded. TCRdb's own reprocessing of the public reads used fastp at Q25 and MiXCR and kept productive beta chains. Identical CDR3 protein sequences are pooled into one entry, listed with their most common genes and DNA. In this record, the V and J calls reflect TCRdb's handling and not the investigators' own analysis. In this sample the table shows roughly 50,000 distinct CDR3 sequences, about 9.3% of which occur a single time. The ten largest account for about 15% of the sample.

This specimen belongs to a study of early T cells in non-severe SARS-CoV-2 infection (dated by TCRdb to the early 2020s). Study-level background: TCR sequencing used bulk RNA from unsorted whole blood, so alpha and beta chains could not be paired.

The germline ends are 24 bases apart after V is trimmed by 4 bases and J by 5 bases. CDR1 and CDR2, looked up from the germline V gene, are MGHRA and YSYEKL. The CDR3 spans 18 residues, from the cysteine through the phenylalanine. Kept here is only the CDR3 DNA, which spans 54 bases and is read in frame from base 1. Overall results and qualifications from the work: VDJdb matching was skewed toward anti-spike CD8 responses and likely underestimated virus-specific expansions by missing private and CD4 specificities.

A case-control design nested within a healthcare worker cohort in London, UK, was used, with weekly nasopharyngeal swab PCR tests and blood sampling performed. Healthcare workers were recruited between 23 and 31 March 2020, during the week of the UK lockdown, and were followed weekly for up to 16 weeks. The receptor was isolated from an adult who was a healthcare worker with PCR-confirmed SARS-CoV-2 infection or an uninfected control (not recorded which). The chain joins TRBV4-1 to TRBJ2-1, with TRBD2 tentatively as D gene (5 bases match). The sample was whole blood. The CDR3 region reads CASSPTTRPSGAHNEQFF. The nucleotide sequence is TGCGCCAGCAGCCCAACCACCAGGCCCAGCGGCGCCCACAATGAGCAGTTCTTC.